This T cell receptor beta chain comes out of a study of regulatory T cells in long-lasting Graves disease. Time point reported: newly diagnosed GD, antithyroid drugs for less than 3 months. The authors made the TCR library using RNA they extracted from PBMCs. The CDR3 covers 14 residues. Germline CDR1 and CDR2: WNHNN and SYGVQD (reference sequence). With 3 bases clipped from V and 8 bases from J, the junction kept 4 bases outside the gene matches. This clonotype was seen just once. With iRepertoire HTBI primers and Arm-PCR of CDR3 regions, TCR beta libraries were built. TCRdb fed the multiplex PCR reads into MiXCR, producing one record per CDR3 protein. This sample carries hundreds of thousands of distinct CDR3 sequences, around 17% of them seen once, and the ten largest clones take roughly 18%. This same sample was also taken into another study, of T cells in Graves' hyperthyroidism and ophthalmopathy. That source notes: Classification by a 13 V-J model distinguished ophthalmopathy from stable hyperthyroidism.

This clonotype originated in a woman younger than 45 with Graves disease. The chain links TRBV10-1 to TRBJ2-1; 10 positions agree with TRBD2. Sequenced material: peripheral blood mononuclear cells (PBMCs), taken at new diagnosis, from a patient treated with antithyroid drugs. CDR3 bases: TGCGCCAGCAGTGAACTAGCGGGATTGGATGAGCAGTTCTTC. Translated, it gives CASSELAGLDEQFF.